Below are 31 T cell receptor beta chains sequenced from a single sample in a study of blood T cell repertoires in COVID-19. The table came from immunoSEQ multiplex PCR; TCRdb's copy has only in-frame clones and leaves some out. The repertoire consists of about 170,000 clones, with approximately 87% occurring once and the leading ten covering approximately 9.9%. Sequenced sample: peripheral blood. These receptors were taken from a woman aged 55 to 70 with COVID-19, enrolled during active disease.

This clone was detected a few times. DNA of the CDR3: TGTGCCAGCAGTTTGACAGGGCTTTATGGCTACACCTTC. It is translated as CASSLTGLYGYTF. The chain couples TRBV6-5 to TRBJ1-2; 7 bases are a match to TRBD1. This CDR3 region has 13 residues. Germline CDR1 MNHEY, CDR2 SVGAGI. V lost 4 bases and J lost 5; bases outside the gene matches: 4.

The chain recombines TRBV30 with TRBJ1-1; D is undetermined. V was pared by 4 bases and J by 4 bases, with 16 bases between. CDR1 and CDR2 (germline): GTSNPN, SVGIG (reference sequence). This CDR3 region has 14 residues. CDR3 amino acids: CAWTLRGLVTEAFF. The DNA for the CDR3 is TGTGCCTGGACCCTACGGGGTCTGGTCACTGAAGCTTTCTTT.

This clone came up once. The V call is TRBV18, the J call TRBJ1-5; 11 bases align to TRBD1. Germline CDR1 KGHSH, CDR2 LQKENI. The CDR3 spans 15 residues. J lost 6 bases, V lost 2 bases, and 3 bases had no gene match. The CDR3 DNA follows: TGTGCCAGCTCACCAGGCGGGACAGGGGGTCAGCCCCAGCATTTT. This codes for CASSPGGTGGQPQHF.

CDR3 region: CASQTSGSGSYNEQFF. The CDR3 DNA reads as TGTGCCTCGCAGACTAGCGGGAGTGGCTCCTACAATGAGCAGTTCTTC. The V gene is TRBV19, the J gene TRBJ2-1; 12 nucleotides line up with TRBD2. This CDR3 is 16 amino acids long. The germline V gene encodes CDR1 LNHDA and CDR2 SQIVND (reference sequence). V was clipped by 11 bases and J by 0 bases; unmatched bases: 8.

The chain combines TRBV9 with TRBJ1-5, with D possibly being TRBD1 (6 bases). CDR1 SGDLS and CDR2 YYNGEE come from the germline V gene. Deletions cut 4 bases from V and 4 bases from J, with 15 bases between. This CDR3 is 15 amino acids long. The CDR3 DNA is TGTGCCAGCAGCACAACCTCAGGGGCGAATCAGCCCCAGCATTTT. Translating gives CASSTTSGANQPQHF.

This chain joins TRBV5-5 and TRBJ1-4; 9 nucleotides align to TRBD1. Germline V gene lookup returns CDR1 SGHKS and CDR2 YYEKEE (reference sequence). Trimming at V came to 2 bases and at J to 8 bases, leaving 7 bases not matched to a gene. The CDR3 extends over 15 amino acids. CDR3 sequence reads: CASSFLGQGTEKLFF. The CDR3 nucleotides read TGTGCCAGCAGCTTCTTAGGACAGGGGACAGAAAAACTGTTTTTT.

The chain recombines TRBV7-9 with TRBJ2-4; 9 bases align to TRBD2. The J segment lost 3 bases and the V segment lost 3 bases, leaving 3 bases of the junction unmatched. In germline, CDR1 is SEHNR, CDR2 FQNEAQ (reference sequence). The length of the CDR3 is 15 residues. The CDR3 protein is CASSLSAGGKNIQYF. The CDR3 nucleotides read TGTGCCAGCAGCTTGTCAGCGGGAGGCAAAAACATTCAGTACTTC.

The J gene is TRBJ2-7, the V gene TRBV7-2; D remains ambiguous. From germline, CDR1 is SGHTA and CDR2 FQGNSA. The V end lost 1 base, the J end lost 3 bases, and 10 bases lay between the germline ends. The CDR3 runs to 14 residues. The CDR3 coding sequence is TGTGCCAGCAGCTTAGTTCCGCGAAACTACGAGCAGTACTTC. Protein product: CASSLVPRNYEQYF.

In this sample, this clone turned up a few times. The chain uses TRBV6-2 or TRBV6-3 and TRBJ2-1; 8 bases are shared with TRBD2. The trim removed 4 bases at V and 2 bases at J, leaving 1 base unmatched. The CDR3 consists of 14 residues. CDR1 and CDR2 (germline): MNHEY, SVGEGT. This chain's CDR3 is CASSFSGTYNEQFF. CDR3 DNA: TGTGCCAGCAGTTTTAGCGGGACCTACAATGAGCAGTTCTTC.

The V and J genes are TRBV10-1 and TRBJ2-3; maybe TRBD1 (5 bases). Trimming removed 1 base at V and 0 bases at J, with 14 bases between. The CDR3 has 17 residues. CDR1 and CDR2 (germline): WNHNN, SYGVQD (reference sequence). The CDR3 bases are TGCGCCAGCAGTGAGTTGTGGCACGGACAAAGCACAGATACGCAGTATTTT. Amino acids: CASSELWHGQSTDTQYF.

The chain is built from TRBV4-1 and TRBJ2-1, with 12 bases lining up with TRBD2. Losses at the gene ends were 0 bases for V and 10 bases for J; bases not matched to a gene: 10. The CDR3 spans 17 residues. The germline gives CDR1 MGHRA, CDR2 YSYEKL. CDR3 residues: CASSQELASGRAAEQFF. The CDR3 DNA reads TGCGCCAGCAGCCAAGAGCTGGCTAGCGGGAGGGCCGCGGAGCAGTTCTTC.

The genes are TRBV11-3 and TRBJ1-3; TRBD1 aligns across 8 bases. J lost 6 bases, V lost 3 bases, and 4 bases had no gene match. CDR1 SGHNT and CDR2 YENEEA come from the germline V gene. The CDR3 sequence is 14 residues long. CDR3 amino acids: CASSFEDRVNTIYF. The DNA for the CDR3 is TGTGCCAGCAGCTTTGAGGACAGGGTAAACACCATATATTTT.

Worth noting for this clone: Other DNA sequences in the same sample also yield this CDR3. V gene TRBV5-5 combines with J gene TRBJ1-4; D remains ambiguous. The CDR3 runs to 14 residues. Germline values: CDR1 SGHKS, CDR2 YYEKEE (reference sequence). Trimming removed 4 bases at V and 3 bases at J, with 10 bases between. CDR3 loop: CASSLRGSNEKLFF. The CDR3 nucleotides are TGTGCCAGCAGCCTCCGGGGATCTAATGAAAAACTGTTTTTT.

This clone was seen a single time. Germline is not matched at one junction end, which may reflect a read error. The chain couples TRBV18 to TRBJ1-2, with D uncertain. The germline V gene encodes CDR1 KGHSH and CDR2 LQKENI. This CDR3 contains 13 residues. Written as DNA, the CDR3 is TGTGCCAGCTCACCACGCGCAGCAAGTGCTAGAGACTTC. This codes for CASSPRAASARDF.

This sequence joins TRBV7-8 and TRBJ1-1; a possible D gene is TRBD1 (5 bases). Germline loops: CDR1 SGHVS, CDR2 FQNEAQ. The V end was cut by 5 bases, the J end by 1 base, with 11 bases between. This CDR3 comprises 14 residues. The CDR3 loop reads CASSPTVPNTEAFF. CDR3 coding DNA: TGTGCCAGCAGCCCGACAGTCCCGAACACTGAAGCTTTCTTT.

V usage is TRBV6-6 and J usage is TRBJ1-1; 9 bases match TRBD1. The length of the CDR3 is 14 residues. Germline assignment: CDR1 MNHNY and CDR2 SVGAGI (reference sequence). The V segment lost 6 bases and the J segment 11 bases; nucleotides outside the gene matches: 13. The DNA for the CDR3 is TGTGCCAGCAGACGGGAGGGACAGGGCGTTCTGGCTTTCTTT. It translates to CASRREGQGVLAFF.

The genes are TRBV28 and TRBJ1-1; D is possibly TRBD1 (5 bases). The CDR3 is made up of 21 amino acids. The germline V and J ends were trimmed by 1 base and 1 base, with 28 bases remaining between them. Germline loops: CDR1 MDHEN, CDR2 SYDVKM. The CDR3, as DNA: TGTGCCAGCAGTTTATATCTTTCGACGTTGGGGCAAAAAAAAACGAACACTGAAGCTTTCTTT. Protein sequence: CASSLYLSTLGQKKTNTEAFF.

This clone came up once. This chain links TRBV24-1 with TRBJ2-7, with 7 nucleotides matching TRBD1. The CDR3 sequence is 15 residues long. CDR1 is KGHDR, CDR2 SFDVKD, per germline. V lost 4 bases to trimming and J lost 3 bases; unmatched junction nucleotides: 8. The CDR3 nucleotides read TGTGCCACCAGTGAGGGCAGGGGGTTGGTCTACGAGCAGTACTTC. Its protein is CATSEGRGLVYEQYF.

This clone was seen only a few times. The gene calls are TRBV11-3 and TRBJ2-5, with a weak D call TRBD1 (6 bases). Trimming took 1 base from V and 5 from J, leaving 20 bases between them. CDR3 size: 17 residues. The germline V gene encodes CDR1 SGHNT and CDR2 YENEEA. The CDR3 loop is CASSLVNPRGVGETQYF. The CDR3 region has the DNA TGTGCCAGCAGCTTAGTCAACCCCAGGGGCGTCGGGGAGACCCAGTACTTC.

The J gene is TRBJ2-1, the V gene TRBV7-6; 7 bases map to TRBD2. The germline V gene encodes CDR1 SGHVS and CDR2 FNYEAQ. The V segment lost 3 bases and the J segment 4 bases; nucleotides outside the gene matches: 15. This CDR3 is 18 amino acids long. The CDR3 loop reads CASSFSRSGTDLYNEQFF. Here the CDR3 DNA reads TGTGCCAGCAGCTTTTCGAGGAGCGGGACGGACCTTTACAATGAGCAGTTCTTC. Full variable domain (rest looked up from reference TRBV7-6 and TRBJ2-1): GAGVSQSPRYKVTKRGQDVALRCDPISGHVSLYWYRQALGQGPEFLTYFNYEAQQDKSGLPNDRFSAERPEGSISTLTIQRTEQRDSAMYRCASSFSRSGTDLYNEQFFGPGTRLTVL.

This chain joins TRBV5-8 and TRBJ2-2; 7 bases are a match to TRBD1. V shed 0 bases, J shed 5 bases, and the junction held 7 bases outside the gene matches. The CDR3 sequence is 16 residues long. The V gene's germline CDR1 is SGHTS and CDR2 YDEGEE. The CDR3 loop is CASSLVGQGVTGELFF. The CDR3 bases are TGTGCCAGCAGCTTGGTCGGTCAGGGGGTAACCGGGGAGCTGTTTTTT.

This clone turned up a few times. The chain carries TRBV7-8 and TRBJ1-4; TRBD1 agrees at 11 bases. The CDR3 extends over 15 amino acids. V was clipped by 5 bases and J by 8 bases; unmatched bases: 7. The germline V gene encodes CDR1 SGHVS and CDR2 FQNEAQ. DNA for the CDR3: TGTGCCAGCAGCGCAGCCGGGACAGGGGGAGAAAAACTGTTTTTT. As protein: CASSAAGTGGEKLFF.

The chain joins TRBV11-3 to TRBJ2-7; D is perhaps TRBD1 (6 bases). This CDR3 is 13 amino acids long. V dropped 5 bases and J dropped 2 bases, with 10 bases sitting between them. CDR1 and CDR2 (germline): SGHNT, YENEEA. Here the CDR3 DNA reads TGTGCCAGCAGCCGTGGGACAACCTACGAGCAGTACTTC. It is translated as CASSRGTTYEQYF.

The V call is TRBV11-3, the J call TRBJ2-7; D possibly corresponds to TRBD1 (6 bases). The CDR3 is made up of 14 amino acids. Germline V CDR1 and CDR2: SGHNT, YENEEA. Trimming took off 2 bases at V and 2 bases at J, with 10 bases between the two ends. The CDR3 coding sequence is TGTGCCAGCAGCTTAAGGGGACAACCCTACGAGCAGTACTTC. It is translated as CASSLRGQPYEQYF.

This clone was observed once. The chain links TRBV6-5 to TRBJ1-5, with D uncertain. Germline lookup yields CDR1 MNHEY and CDR2 SVGAGI. The CDR3 loop spans 13 amino acids. With 6 bases removed from V and 6 bases from J, the gap between germline ends came to 12 bases. CDR3 sequence reads: CASSLSRGQPQHF. In nucleotides, the CDR3 is TGTGCCAGCAGCCTCTCGCGAGGTCAGCCCCAGCATTTT.

The rearrangement links TRBV21-1 to TRBJ2-2; the table's D call TRBD1 went unverified against the DNA. TRBV21-1 corresponds to a pseudogene. This CDR3 is built from 16 residues. CDR3 nucleotides: TGTGCCAGCCTAAAACCGGGACAGGGCGCCACCGGGGAGCTGTTTTTT. This codes for CASLKPGQGATGELFF.

V usage is TRBV28 and J usage is TRBJ1-5, with D unclear. CDR1 and CDR2 from the germline V gene are MDHEN and SYDVKM. The CDR3 has 14 amino acids. Trimming pared 8 bases from V and 9 bases from J, leaving 20 bases between. The CDR3 protein is CASWTDRGLRPQHF. The DNA for the CDR3 is TGTGCCAGCTGGACCGATCGGGGTCTCCGGCCCCAGCATTTT.

The CDR3 coding sequence is TGCAGCGTTTCGGACGGGGTGAACACTGAAGCTTTCTTT. Protein: CSVSDGVNTEAFF. J is TRBJ1-1 and V is TRBV29-1, with D unclear. Trimming removed 5 bases from V and 0 bases from J, with 10 bases in between. The CDR3 is 13 amino acids. Germline values: CDR1 SQVTM, CDR2 ANQGSEA.

The chain is built from TRBV30 and TRBJ1-6; 7 bases are shared with TRBD1. The germline V gene has CDR1 GTSNPN and CDR2 SVGIG (reference sequence). This CDR3 is built from 13 residues. With 0 bases clipped from V and 10 bases from J, the junction kept 3 bases outside the gene matches. Here the CDR3 DNA reads TGTGCCTGGAGTGTAAGGGGGCTATCACCCCTCCACTTT. Amino acids: CAWSVRGLSPLHF.

This chain links TRBV9 with TRBJ1-2; TRBD1 agrees at 10 bases. V lost 5 bases and J lost 1; bases outside the gene matches: 11. This CDR3 region has 17 residues. Germline V gives CDR1 SGDLS, CDR2 YYNGEE. In nucleotides, the CDR3 is TGTGCCAGCAGTGCTAATACGGGACAGGGGCTTAACTATGGCTACACCTTC. It encodes CASSANTGQGLNYGYTF.

This clone is a singleton in its sample. Its ends do not fully match the called genes, so a read error is possible. The chain uses TRBV7-7 and TRBJ2-5; D may be TRBD2 (6 bases). CDR3 length: 13 residues. Germline CDR1 is SSHAT and CDR2 is FNYEAQ (reference sequence). The CDR3: CASSLVGGETQYF. CDR3 DNA: TGTGCTAGCAGCTTAGTTGGGGGGGAGACCCAGTACTTC.